The 11 T cell receptor beta chains presented below share a single source sample, sequenced in a study of TIL therapy for anti-PD-1-resistant metastatic lung cancer. Sequencing used immunoSEQ v3. This table comes from immunoSEQ multiplex PCR, and its TCRdb copy is limited to in-frame clones, with some not included. The top ten clones hold roughly 5.6% of a sample with tens of thousands of clones, 65% to 80% of them seen once. Time point given: pre-treatment sample, taken before nivolumab and TIL therapy. Most excised metastases sampled were pleural nodules or supraclavicular lymph nodes. The sample was tumor tissue, taken at baseline. The receptors were sampled from a person between 30 and 79 years old with non-small cell lung cancer.

The CDR3 DNA follows: TGTGCCAGCAGTTACCTTAGCGGGGGGGCCTACGAGCAGTACTTC. It codes for CASSYLSGGAYEQYF. The V and J genes are TRBV6-5 and TRBJ2-7; 11 bases are shared with TRBD2. V shed 2 bases, J shed 2 bases, and the junction held 2 bases outside the gene matches. Germline values: CDR1 MNHEY, CDR2 SVGAGI. The CDR3 is made up of 15 amino acids.

The chain links TRBV4-1 to TRBJ1-2, with D tentatively TRBD1 (5 bases). This CDR3 contains 15 residues. The V end lost 1 base, the J end lost 8 bases, and 17 bases lay between the germline ends. Germline V gene data show CDR1 as MGHRA and CDR2 as YSYEKL. CDR3 in amino acids: CASSQGGPGRLGYTF. The CDR3 DNA sequence: TGCGCCAGCAGCCAAGGCGGTCCGGGGCGGTTGGGCTACACCTTC.

This chain uses TRBV4-2 with TRBJ1-5; TRBD1 might be the D (6 bases). From germline, CDR1 is LGHNA and CDR2 YNFKEQ. The CDR3 length is 17 residues. V was trimmed by 0 bases and J by 0 bases, leaving 12 bases between them. As DNA, the CDR3 is TGTGCCAGCAGCCAAGAGGACAGTCCTTATAGCAATCAGCCCCAGCATTTT. Amino acids: CASSQEDSPYSNQPQHF.

This chain joins TRBV6-1 and TRBJ1-6, with TRBD1 identical over 10 bases. The CDR3 sequence is 15 residues long. The V gene's germline CDR1 is MNHNS and CDR2 SASEGT. J lost 7 bases, V lost 4 bases, and 4 bases had no gene match. CDR3 region: CASSAGTGENSPLHF. CDR3 coding DNA: TGTGCCAGCAGTGCTGGGACAGGGGAAAATTCACCCCTCCACTTT.

J is TRBJ2-5 and V is TRBV6-6, with TRBD2 matching over 13 bases. Looked up from germline, CDR1 is MNHNY and CDR2 is SVGAGI (reference sequence). Trimming removed 5 bases from V and 5 bases from J; junction bases left unmatched: 8. The CDR3 is 16 residues long. The CDR3 loop reads CASSRTSGSLGETQYF. Written as DNA, the CDR3 is TGTGCCAGCAGTCGGACTAGCGGGAGTCTGGGTGAGACCCAGTACTTC.

The rearrangement joins TRBV6-1 to TRBJ1-2; D remains unclear. Germline V lookup: CDR1 MNHNS, CDR2 SASEGT. Between the trimmed V and J ends, which lost 2 bases and 2 bases, there was a span of 12 bases. CDR3 length: 15 residues. CDR3 bases: TGTGCCAGCAGTGAACTTTGGGAGGCAAACTATGGCTACACCTTC. Amino acid sequence: CASSELWEANYGYTF.

CDR3 DNA sequence: TGCGCCAGCAGCTTTCTGGCCAATACCATCGAGCAGTACTTC. Translated, it gives CASSFLANTIEQYF. The chain links TRBV5-1 to TRBJ2-7; D gene ambiguous. The CDR3 extends over 14 amino acids. The V end lost 2 bases, the J end lost 6 bases, and 15 bases lay between the germline ends. Per the germline V gene, CDR1 is SGHRS and CDR2 is YFSETQ. The variable domain in full, with the rest retrieved from reference TRBV5-1 and TRBJ2-7, is KAGVTQTPRYLIKTRGQQVTLSCSPISGHRSVSWYQQTPGQGLQFLFEYFSETQRNKGNFPGRFSGRQFSNSRSEMNVSTLELGDSALYLCASSFLANTIEQYFGPGTRLTVT.

The rearrangement uses TRBV2 and TRBJ2-1; 8 positions agree with TRBD1. After removal of 8 bases from V and 8 bases from J, the junction contained 5 bases not matched to a gene. The CDR3 has 12 residues. CDR1 and CDR2 from the germline V gene are SNHLY and FYNNEI. The CDR3 reads CASWTGIDEQFF. CDR3 nucleotides: TGTGCCAGCTGGACAGGGATTGATGAGCAGTTCTTC. Based on the CDR3 plus reference TRBV2 and TRBJ2-1, the full variable domain is EPEVTQTPSHQVTQMGQEVILRCVPISNHLYFYWYRQILGQKVEFLVSFYNNEISEKSEIFDDQFSVERPDGSNFTLKIRSTKLEDSAMYFCASWTGIDEQFFGPGTRLTVL.

In this sample, this clone turned up a few times. This chain joins TRBV11-3 and TRBJ2-3; 10 nucleotides align to TRBD2. CDR3 size: 16 residues. The V and J ends lost 5 bases and 4 bases, in that order; junction bases with no gene match: 9. Germline V gene data show CDR1 as SGHNT and CDR2 as YENEEA. The CDR3 loop reads CASSRTSGGGADTQYF. The CDR3 DNA sequence: TGTGCCAGCAGCCGGACTAGCGGAGGGGGAGCAGATACGCAGTATTTT. The full variable domain, with the rest looked up from reference TRBV11-3 and TRBJ2-3, is EAGVVQSPRYKIIEKKQPVAFWCNPISGHNTLYWYLQNLGQGPELLIRYENEEAVDDSQLPKDRFSAERLKGVDSTLKIQPAELGDSAVYLCASSRTSGGGADTQYFGPGTRLTVL.

The V and J genes are TRBV6-6 and TRBJ1-5; unclear D gene. Germline values: CDR1 MNHNY, CDR2 SVGAGI (reference sequence). The length of the CDR3 is 15 residues. Trimming pared 7 bases from V and 6 bases from J, leaving 19 bases between. The CDR3 sequence is CASIRTPTTGQPQHF. The CDR3 nucleotides read TGTGCCAGCATCAGGACTCCCACTACTGGTCAGCCCCAGCATTTT.

This sequence joins TRBV11-2 and TRBJ2-1; perhaps TRBD2 as D (5 bases). V lost 5 bases and J lost 4, with 12 bases in between. The germline gives CDR1 SGHAT, CDR2 FQNNGV. The CDR3 consists of 14 residues. DNA for the CDR3: TGTGCCAGCAGCCCCCGTCGGGGTTACAATGAGCAGTTCTTC. Protein product: CASSPRRGYNEQFF. The full variable domain, in which reference TRBV11-2 and TRBJ2-1 provide the parts outside the CDR3, is EAGVAQSPRYKIIEKRQSVAFWCNPISGHATLYWYQQILGQGPKLLIQFQNNGVVDDSQLPKDRFSAERLKGVDSTLKIQPAKLEDSAVYLCASSPRRGYNEQFFGPGTRLTVL.